The text below deals with one TCR beta chain. This record comes from a study of cytomegalovirus exposure and HLA in healthy donors. 13 Jbeta primers and 60 Vbeta primers were used for the PCR. Repertoires were generated with immunoSEQ multiplex PCR, while TCRdb's copy carries only in-frame clones and drops some. The sample lists some 140,000 clones; more than 60% were seen once. V lost 0 bases, J lost 5 bases, and 6 bases stayed unmatched. Looked up from germline, CDR1 is SGHAT and CDR2 is FQNNGV. CDR3 length equals 16 residues. The sequenced sample consisted of PBMCs. The chain joins TRBV11-2 to TRBJ2-3; 9 bases line up with TRBD2. The clonotype comes from a woman in her thirties or forties in good health and CMV-seronegative. CDR3 amino acids: CASSLEAREGVDTQYF. The CDR3 nucleotides read TGTGCCAGCAGCTTAGAGGCGCGGGAGGGCGTAGATACGCAGTATTTT.